The clone carrying this T cell receptor beta chain has more than one count but fewer than ten. In TCRdb, the 5' RACE reads were re-called with MiXCR into one record per CDR3 protein. The sample gives 40,000 to 55,000 distinct CDR3 sequences, 6.6% of which show up once; 20% to 25% is in the top ten. The germline V and J ends were trimmed by 10 bases and 5 bases, with 18 bases remaining between them. Germline CDR1 and CDR2: SEHNR and FQNEAQ (reference sequence). The CDR3 length is 14 residues. This sample was included in a study of T cells after yellow fever vaccination. Study-level background: Fractions of low cell number were prepared using SMART-Seq v4 Ultra Low Input.

Overall study results and limits: Overlap between CD4 and CD8 compartments was detected for a small share of clonotypes.

The specimen was CD8+ T cells not binding an NS4B(214-222) dextramer, sorted from PBMCs, collected roughly seven weeks after the first yellow fever vaccination. V gene TRBV7-9 combines with J gene TRBJ2-1, with a weak D call TRBD2 (6 bases). This clonotype was sampled from a man between 18 and 35 years old who received the YFV17D yellow fever vaccine. CDR3: CAMSPGGRHNEQFF. CDR3 nucleotides: TGTGCCATGAGCCCCGGGGGACGGCACAATGAGCAGTTCTTC.